This T cell receptor beta chain derives from a study of T cell responses to AZD1222 COVID-19 vaccine. Study results and limitations: Along spike, vaccine-associated CD4 TCRs were found throughout, with dominance at 160-218 and 743-854. Following two doses of AZD1222, Spike-specific TCR breadth and depth rose. Baseline seropositivity occurred in only six AZD1222 recipients.

Turning to this clone: What it binds is not known.

Generated by immunoSEQ multiplex PCR, the TCRdb table keeps only in-frame clones and is missing some. The sample includes roughly 43,000 clones, around three quarters of them seen just once. The CDR3 is 17 amino acids. V was shortened by 5 bases and J by 0 bases, with 14 bases between the two germline ends. Germline CDR1 is SGHAT and CDR2 is FQNNGV. The sample here was peripheral blood, taken 28 days after the second dose of the MenACWY control vaccine. The chain combines TRBV11-2 with TRBJ2-6; D may match TRBD1 or TRBD2 (5 bases each). The source is an adult who received the MenACWY meningococcal vaccine as a control. CDR3 region: CASSPWGSGSGANVLTF. The DNA for the CDR3 is TGTGCCAGCAGCCCGTGGGGGTCCGGCTCTGGGGCCAACGTCCTGACTTTC.